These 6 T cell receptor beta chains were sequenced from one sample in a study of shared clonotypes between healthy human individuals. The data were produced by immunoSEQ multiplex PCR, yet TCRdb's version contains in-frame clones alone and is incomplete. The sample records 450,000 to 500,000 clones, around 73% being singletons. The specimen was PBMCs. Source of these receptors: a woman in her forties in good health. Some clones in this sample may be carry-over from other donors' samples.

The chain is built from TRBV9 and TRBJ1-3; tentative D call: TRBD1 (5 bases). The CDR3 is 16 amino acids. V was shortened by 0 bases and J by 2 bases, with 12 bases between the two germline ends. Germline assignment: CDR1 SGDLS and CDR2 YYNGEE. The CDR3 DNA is TGTGCCAGCAGCGTAGGCCCGGACACAACTGGAAACACCATATATTTT. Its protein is CASSVGPDTTGNTIYF.

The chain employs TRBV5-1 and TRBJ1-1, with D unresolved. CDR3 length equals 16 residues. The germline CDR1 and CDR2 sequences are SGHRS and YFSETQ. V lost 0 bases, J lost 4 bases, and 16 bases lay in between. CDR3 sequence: CASSLEGGGMGTEAFF. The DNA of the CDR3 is TGCGCCAGCAGCTTGGAGGGCGGCGGCATGGGCACTGAAGCTTTCTTT.

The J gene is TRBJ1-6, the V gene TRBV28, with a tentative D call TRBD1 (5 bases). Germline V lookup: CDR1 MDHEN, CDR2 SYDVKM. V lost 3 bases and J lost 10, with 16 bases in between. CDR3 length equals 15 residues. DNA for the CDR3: TGTGCCAGCAGTTTGGAGGGGTTAAATAGATCACCCCTCCACTTT. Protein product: CASSLEGLNRSPLHF.

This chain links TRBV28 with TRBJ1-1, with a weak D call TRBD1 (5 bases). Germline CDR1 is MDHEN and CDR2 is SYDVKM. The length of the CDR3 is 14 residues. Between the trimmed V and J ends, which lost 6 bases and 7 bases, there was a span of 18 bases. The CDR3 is CASRSGGDEGEAFF. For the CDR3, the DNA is TGTGCCAGCAGGTCCGGCGGGGACGAGGGTGAAGCTTTCTTT.

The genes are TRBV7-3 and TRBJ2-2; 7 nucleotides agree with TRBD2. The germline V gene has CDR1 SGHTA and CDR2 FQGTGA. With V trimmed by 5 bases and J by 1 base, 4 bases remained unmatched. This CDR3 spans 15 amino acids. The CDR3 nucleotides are TGTGCCAGCAGCCCCACTAGCGTGAACACCGGGGAGCTGTTTTTT. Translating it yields CASSPTSVNTGELFF.

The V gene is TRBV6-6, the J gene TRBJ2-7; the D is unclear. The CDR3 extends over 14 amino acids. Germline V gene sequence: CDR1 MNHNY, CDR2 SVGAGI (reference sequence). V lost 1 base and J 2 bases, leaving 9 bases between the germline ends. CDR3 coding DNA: TGTGCCAGCAGTTACTTGGACCGTGCCTACGAGCAGTACTTC. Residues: CASSYLDRAYEQYF.